This T cell receptor beta chain came from a study of blood T cell repertoires in COVID-19. On the study more broadly: Acute and convalescent COVID-19 samples came from the United States, Italy and Spain.

Recovery meant two consecutive negative NP/OP PCR tests, professional clearance, or resolved symptoms. Source study methods: Amplified reference gene primers provided the basis for estimating nucleated cell counts. The method was immunoSEQ multiplex PCR; TCRdb's version includes in-frame clones alone and lacks a portion of them. V, J and clone size are taken as reported in that table, and D and trimming were inferred from the DNA itself. The data hold approximately 350,000 clones, with more than 75% observed a single time. Material for sequencing was PBMCs or T cells enriched from blood (not recorded which). This TCR was recovered from a woman in her twenties or thirties who had recovered from COVID-19.

CDR3 residues: CASSTPQGAGVKETQYF. As DNA, the CDR3 is TGTGCCAGTAGTACCCCGCAGGGTGCGGGAGTAAAGGAGACCCAGTACTTC. This chain links TRBV19 with TRBJ2-5; 7 nucleotides agree with TRBD2. Germline V gene data show CDR1 as LNHDA and CDR2 as SQIVND (reference sequence). This CDR3 has 17 amino acids. V lost 4 bases to trimming and J lost 5 bases; unmatched junction nucleotides: 16. The variable domain in full, completed from reference TRBV19 and TRBJ2-5, reads DGGITQSPKYLFRKEGQNVTLSCEQNLNHDAMYWYRQDPGQGLRLIYYSQIVNDFQKGDIAEGYSVSREKKESFPLTVTSAQKNPTAFYLCASSTPQGAGVKETQYFGPGTRLLVL.